The 16 T cell receptor beta chains listed next were all sequenced from one sample in a study of T cell responses to AZD1222 COVID-19 vaccine. TCRdb's table, derived via immunoSEQ multiplex PCR, lists solely in-frame clones and lacks some. The data hold over 150,000 clones, with around 91% observed a single time. Sample: peripheral blood, taken on day 0 of AZD1222 vaccination. Receptors were obtained from an adult in good health.

V gene TRBV27 combines with J gene TRBJ1-5; maybe TRBD1 (5 bases). This CDR3 comprises 18 residues. Per the germline V gene, CDR1 is MNHEY and CDR2 is SMNVEV (reference sequence). Deletions cut 4 bases from V and 0 bases from J, with 19 bases between. The DNA for the CDR3 is TGTGCCAGCAGTTCAATGAAGATGGACACCTCTAGCAATCAGCCCCAGCATTTT. Translating gives CASSSMKMDTSSNQPQHF.

The chain employs TRBV3-1 (or the pseudogene TRBV3-2) and TRBJ2-1; 7 nucleotides align to TRBD2. V dropped 0 bases and J dropped 4; count of bases not matched to a gene: 3. The CDR3 length is 15 residues. In germline, CDR1 is LGHDT, CDR2 YNNKEL (reference sequence). The CDR3 region has the DNA TGTGCCAGCAGCCAAGAAACGGGGGGTTACAATGAGCAGTTCTTC. Encoded protein: CASSQETGGYNEQFF.

This chain's CDR3 is CASSLGTDTTDTQYF. The CDR3 DNA reads TGTGCCAGCAGCTTGGGGACAGATACCACAGATACGCAGTATTTT. The chain has TRBV5-4 and TRBJ2-3; a possible D gene is TRBD1 (6 bases). Germline loops: CDR1 SGHNT, CDR2 YYREEE (reference sequence). The CDR3 covers 15 residues. The ends were cut back, 0 bases at V and 2 bases at J, with 10 bases in the middle.

This sequence joins TRBV4-1 and TRBJ1-2; TRBD1 matches 10 bases. Germline CDR1 is MGHRA and CDR2 is YSYEKL. The CDR3 totals 15 residues. J gave up 8 bases and V 4 bases, and 10 bases lay outside the gene matches. For the CDR3, the DNA is TGCGCCAGCAGCCCGACCCCGTGGGACAGGGGAGGCTACACCTTC. It encodes CASSPTPWDRGGYTF.

This rearrangement joins TRBV10-3 to TRBJ1-1; D is unclear. Germline assignment: CDR1 ENHRY and CDR2 SYGVKD. The CDR3 sequence is 14 residues long. V lost 0 bases, J lost 1 base, and 6 bases lay in between. CDR3 nucleotides: TGTGCCATCAGTGAGTCGAGGGCGAACACTGAAGCTTTCTTT. Its translation: CAISESRANTEAFF.

This chain uses TRBV25-1 with TRBJ1-5; 9 bases line up with TRBD1. The CDR3 spans 14 residues. Germline CDR1 reads MGHDK; CDR2 reads SYGVNS. The V segment lost 5 bases and the J segment 9 bases; nucleotides outside the gene matches: 8. The CDR3 loop reads CASSSTGQGAPQHF. The DNA for the CDR3 is TGTGCCAGCAGTTCAACGGGACAGGGAGCGCCCCAGCATTTT.

The chain carries TRBV7-8 and TRBJ1-2; D remains ambiguous. This CDR3 region has 15 residues. The V and J ends lost 2 bases and 0 bases respectively, with 10 bases between them. The germline V gene encodes CDR1 SGHVS and CDR2 FQNEAQ. The CDR3 here is CASSLSTAPNYGYTF. CDR3 DNA sequence: TGTGCCAGCAGCTTATCCACAGCCCCTAACTATGGCTACACCTTC.

The chain recombines TRBV7-3 with TRBJ2-1; D not certain. V was trimmed by 4 bases and J by 4 bases, leaving 8 bases between them. The V gene's germline CDR1 is SGHTA and CDR2 FQGTGA. The CDR3 runs to 13 residues. The CDR3 DNA follows: TGTGCCAGCAGCTCCCCACCATACAATGAGCAGTTCTTC. It yields the protein CASSSPPYNEQFF.

The V and J genes are TRBV5-4 and TRBJ2-1; 7 bases match TRBD1. Per the germline V gene, CDR1 is SGHNT and CDR2 is YYREEE (reference sequence). With 4 bases clipped from V and 2 bases from J, the junction kept 6 bases outside the gene matches. The CDR3 spans 15 residues. CDR3 sequence reads: CASSQAGTAYNEQFF. The CDR3 bases are TGTGCCAGCAGCCAGGCCGGGACAGCCTACAATGAGCAGTTCTTC. Together with reference TRBV5-4 and TRBJ2-1, the CDR3 gives the full variable domain: ETGVTQSPTHLIKTRGQQVTLRCSSQSGHNTVSWYQQALGQGPQFIFQYYREEENGRGNFPPRFSGLQFPNYSSELNVNALELDDSALYLCASSQAGTAYNEQFFGPGTRLTVL.

This sequence joins TRBV7-2 and TRBJ2-3, with 12 positions matching TRBD2. V lost 4 bases, J lost 4 bases, and 6 bases stayed unmatched. This CDR3 contains 16 residues. Germline loops: CDR1 SGHTA, CDR2 FQGNSA. This CDR3 is CASSSTSGGRADTQYF. The CDR3 nucleotides are TGTGCCAGCAGCTCCACTAGCGGGGGGCGCGCAGATACGCAGTATTTT. The full variable domain, its missing parts supplied by reference TRBV7-2 and TRBJ2-3, is GAGVSQSPSNKVTEKGKDVELRCDPISGHTALYWYRQSLGQGLEFLIYFQGNSAPDKSGLPSDRFSAERTGGSVSTLTIQRTQQEDSAVYLCASSSTSGGRADTQYFGPGTRLTVL.

This rearrangement joins TRBV24-1 to TRBJ2-1; D is unclear. V gave up 1 base and J gave up 6 bases, with 12 bases separating them. This CDR3 is 15 amino acids long. Looked up from germline, CDR1 is KGHDR and CDR2 is SFDVKD. The CDR3 nucleotides read TGTGCCACCAGTGATTTCTCGCAGACCACCAATGAGCAGTTCTTC. The encoded protein is CATSDFSQTTNEQFF.

V and J are TRBV12-3 or TRBV12-4 and TRBJ1-5; D is possibly TRBD1 (5 bases). The V and J ends lost 3 bases and 9 bases respectively, with 12 bases between them. CDR3 length: 13 amino acids. The CDR3 nucleotides are TGTGCCAGCAGTTTCGTTGGGGCGAGGCCCCAGCATTTT. It codes for CASSFVGARPQHF.

This clone was detected only once. J is TRBJ2-3 and V is TRBV28, with TRBD2 identical over 8 bases. V was pared by 6 bases and J by 1 base, with 3 bases of the junction left unmatched. Germline V CDR1 and CDR2: MDHEN, SYDVKM. CDR3 length equals 14 residues. The CDR3 bases are TGTGCCAGCAGGGTCGGGGGGGGCACAGATACGCAGTATTTT. It is translated as CASRVGGGTDTQYF. The whole variable domain, filled in from reference TRBV28 and TRBJ2-3, reads DVKVTQSSRYLVKRTGEKVFLECVQDMDHENMFWYRQDPGLGLRLIYFSYDVKMKEKGDIPEGYSVSREKKERFSLILESASTNQTSMYLCASRVGGGTDTQYFGPGTRLTVL.

This sequence joins TRBV5-1 and TRBJ2-7, with 8 bases that match TRBD1. Germline-derived CDR1 and CDR2 are SGHRS and YFSETQ. Germline trimming cut 4 bases from V and 6 bases from J; bases unmatched to any gene: 9. The CDR3 sequence is 14 residues long. The CDR3 nucleotides are TGCGCCAGCAGCCTCTTACAGGGGGTTTCCGAGCAGTACTTC. Amino acids: CASSLLQGVSEQYF.

In regard to this clone: The CDR3 end shows no conserved phenylalanine or tryptophan, and so a read error is likely. It is unclear where the CDR3 begins or ends on the DNA, so no DNA is shown, and the CDR3 is as TCRdb lists it. The chain couples TRBV5-4 to TRBJ2-7. The CDR3 totals 14 residues, both ends included. Germline CDR1 reads SGHNT; CDR2 reads YYREEE (reference sequence). The CDR3 loop is CASSSALGPSNYER.

This chain joins TRBV7-9 and TRBJ1-1; the D gene is possibly TRBD1 (6 bases). The CDR3 runs to 15 residues. Trimming removed 5 bases from V and 1 base from J, with 14 bases in between. Germline lookup yields CDR1 SEHNR and CDR2 FQNEAQ (reference sequence). CDR3 loop: CASSQVTGWNTEAFF. CDR3 coding DNA: TGTGCCAGCAGCCAAGTCACAGGGTGGAACACTGAAGCTTTCTTT.